This T cell receptor (beta chain) stems from a study of T-cell memory formation after mild COVID-19. Study outcomes and limitations: Whether day 37 second-wave clones are SARS-CoV-2-specific was not confirmed.

To note about this clonotype: What it recognizes is unknown.

Each CDR3 protein gets one entry after TCRdb re-called the 5' RACE reads with MiXCR. The sample consists of about 360,000 distinct CDR3 sequences, approximately 15% of them appearing once. The TCR comes from a man in his late teens or twenties who had mild COVID-19 (a few samples of this study predate the infection). Cell type and time point are not known. The specimen was PBMCs or a T cell subset sorted from them (not recorded which).

The DNA of the CDR3 is TGTGCCAGCAGCTTATTCAAAAACATTCAGTACTTC. Amino acid sequence: CASSLFKNIQYF. The chain combines TRBV7-9 with TRBJ2-4; D is undetermined. CDR3 length: 12 amino acids. Germline assignment: CDR1 SEHNR and CDR2 FQNEAQ (reference sequence). The V end was cut by 2 bases, the J end by 3 bases, with 2 bases between.